The subject of this entry is one T cell receptor (beta chain). This clone is a singleton in its sample. Its antigen is not yet known. Nothing much larger sits one base from this clone, and base qualities are not available. The sample originates from a study of blood T cell repertoires in COVID-19 (dated by TCRdb to the early 2020s). As for the study more broadly: Collaborator samples came from the United States, Italy and Spain and covered acute and convalescent phases of COVID-19. The prospective study material was composed of cDNA or gDNA derived from T cells, B-cell-depleted T cells, or PBMCs. The dataset comprised deeply sampled blood TCRbeta repertoires from subjects exposed to, actively infected with, or recovered from COVID-19. The repertoires were released in a freely available public database intended as a resource for research on the immune response to SARS-CoV-2. The samples were drawn from two sources: the first 160 participants of the ongoing ImmuneRACE study, and about 1,300 subjects contributed by 6 global collaborators. Nearly every sample came with metadata listing a de-identified subject ID, COVID-19 status, age in years and sex. Where available, HLA class I and class II types were obtained from metadata supplied by the sample provider rather than from assay-based typing. The paper as a whole reports these results and caveats: How much clinical and demographic metadata was included differed by source and by participant, and the metadata was provided uncurated.

Including cysteine and phenylalanine, the CDR3 has 15 amino acids. Just CDR3 DNA is preserved here, 45 bases in frame from base 1. The junction shows trimming of 4 bases on V and 4 bases on J, and the gene matches do not reach 11 bases of it. From the germline V gene, CDR1 is SGHRS and CDR2 is YFSETQ. Collaborating institutions collected whole blood in K2EDTA tubes following their own protocols. For TCRbeta analysis, collaborators shipped samples in one of three forms: frozen whole blood, isolated PBMCs, or DNA extracted from either of those sample types. The immunoSEQ Assay, a bias-controlled multiplex PCR, was used to amplify TCRbeta CDR3 regions from genomic DNA. On the study's bioinformatics: The number of nucleated cells in each sample was estimated from the amplification of reference gene primers within the assay. To quantify the absolute abundance of each unique TCRbeta CDR3 rearrangement, sequence reads were collapsed and filtered. For each sample, productive Simpson clonality was calculated as the square root of Simpson's diversity index over productive rearrangements. The immuneACCESS repertoire file appears here via TCRdb, limited to in-frame rearrangements. These files lack a portion of the clones; in checked studies, under half of the deficit traces to unresolved V genes, and the cause of the others is not known. That table gives V, J and clone size, and the DNA gave D and trimming. The sample table lists around 500,000 clones, 80% to 90% of them with a count of one. Roughly 3.1% of the sample is taken by the ten largest.

The sequencing sample was made of peripheral blood. The rearranged chain carries TRBV5-1 and TRBJ2-7, with 7 middle bases fitting TRBD2. This sequence originates from a human donor in a cohort sampled during active COVID-19. The DNA reads TGCGCCAGCAGCCAGGCACTAGCGACCATTTACGAGCAGTACTTC. Its product reads: CASSQALATIYEQYF. The full variable domain, with segments outside the CDR3 supplied by the reference TRBV5-1 and TRBJ2-7 proteins, appears as KAGVTQTPRYLIKTRGQQVTLSCSPISGHRSVSWYQQTPGQGLQFLFEYFSETQRNKGNFPGRFSGRQFSNSRSEMNVSTLELGDSALYLCASSQALATIYEQYFGPGTRLTVT.